A single sample gave rise to the 12 T cell receptor beta chains below, sequenced in a study of T cells after yellow fever vaccination. MiXCR was run by TCRdb on the 5' RACE reads, yielding one entry per CDR3 protein. In the table there are roughly 300,000 distinct CDR3 sequences, 8.1% of which are singletons. The sample here was PBMCs, taken about 49 days after the first yellow fever vaccination. The receptors were sampled from a young man who received the YFV17D yellow fever vaccine.

This clonotype came up a few times. The chain joins TRBV5-1 to TRBJ2-1, with TRBD2 as a possible D gene (5 bases). V was trimmed by 3 bases and J by 5 bases, leaving 9 bases between them. Germline loops: CDR1 SGHRS, CDR2 YFSETQ. The CDR3 has 13 residues. The DNA of the CDR3 is TGCGCCAGCAGCTCGGGGTTCAACAATGAGCAGTTCTTC. This gives the protein CASSSGFNNEQFF.

The chain employs TRBV12-3 or TRBV12-4 and TRBJ2-5, with 9 bases that match TRBD1. The J segment lost 6 bases and the V segment lost 8 bases, leaving 4 bases of the junction unmatched. This CDR3 contains 12 residues. This CDR3 is CASSDRGQTQYF. CDR3 in DNA: TGTGCCAGCTCGGACAGGGGACAGACCCAGTACTTC.

This clonotype was counted only a few times. The DNA of the CDR3 is TGTGCCAGCAGTGATGGGTCAGGACAGCCCCAGCATTTT. This gives the protein CASSDGSGQPQHF. V usage is TRBV2 and J usage is TRBJ1-5; D not certain. The CDR3 consists of 13 residues. Germline lookup yields CDR1 SNHLY and CDR2 FYNNEI. Trimming shortened V by 3 bases and J by 7 bases, and 10 bases separated the two germline ends.

This clonotype has more than one count but fewer than ten. V usage is TRBV9 and J usage is TRBJ2-2, with D possibly TRBD2 on 6 matching bases. Germline CDR1 and CDR2: SGDLS and YYNGEE. The V end was cut by 0 bases, the J end by 2 bases, with 11 bases between. This CDR3 comprises 16 residues. The CDR3 spells CASSVAPGSNTGELFF. The CDR3 DNA sequence: TGTGCCAGCAGCGTAGCCCCCGGGAGCAACACCGGGGAGCTGTTTTTT.

This chain uses TRBV9 with TRBJ2-3, with D hard to call. Trimming pared 0 bases from V and 0 bases from J, leaving 8 bases between. CDR3 length equals 15 residues. From germline, CDR1 is SGDLS and CDR2 YYNGEE. The CDR3 DNA follows: TGTGCCAGCAGCGTAGGAGGCGCAAGCACAGATACGCAGTATTTT. This gives the protein CASSVGGASTDTQYF. Based on the CDR3 plus reference TRBV9 and TRBJ2-3, the full variable domain is DSGVTQTPKHLITATGQRVTLRCSPRSGDLSVYWYQQSLDQGLQFLIQYYNGEERAKGNILERFSAQQFPDLHSELNLSSLELGDSALYFCASSVGGASTDTQYFGPGTRLTVL.

This clonotype was counted only a few times. In nucleotides, the CDR3 is TGTGCCAGCAGCCCCCGACTAGCGGCCTACAATGAGCAGTTCTTC. It specifies CASSPRLAAYNEQFF. This chain links TRBV7-9 with TRBJ2-1; 9 nucleotides agree with TRBD2. J was trimmed by 2 bases and V by 5 bases; bases with no gene match: 4. The CDR3 extends over 15 amino acids. In germline, CDR1 is SEHNR, CDR2 FQNEAQ (reference sequence).

This clonotype was counted between two and nine times. This chain links TRBV20-1 with TRBJ2-2, with 11 bases identical to TRBD2. Trimming took 5 bases from V and 6 from J; bases not matched to a gene: 5. The germline CDR1 and CDR2 sequences are DFQATT and SNEGSKA (reference sequence). The CDR3 loop spans 14 amino acids. The CDR3 DNA sequence: TGCAGTGCTGGTTTAGCGGGGGGGGCCGGGGAGCTGTTTTTT. It encodes CSAGLAGGAGELFF.

This clonotype was recorded a few times. The chain uses TRBV10-3 and TRBJ2-2, with 8 bases lining up with TRBD2. The germline V gene encodes CDR1 ENHRY and CDR2 SYGVKD. V trimming: 10 bases; J trimming: 1 base; junction bases outside the gene matches: 5. This CDR3 has 14 residues. The CDR3 nucleotides are TGTGCCAGCCAACTAGCGGAGAACACCGGGGAGCTGTTTTTT. Protein sequence: CASQLAENTGELFF.

This clonotype was observed a few times. The gene calls are TRBV7-8 and TRBJ1-1; D gene unclear. CDR1 is SGHVS and CDR2 is FQNEAQ in the germline V gene. V gave up 5 bases and J gave up 7 bases, with 8 bases separating them. The CDR3 consists of 11 residues. The CDR3 DNA sequence: TGTGCCAGCAGCAAAAACGATGAAGCTTTCTTT. This codes for CASSKNDEAFF.

This clonotype was seen only a few times. This sequence joins TRBV6-5 and TRBJ2-3, with a tentative D call TRBD2 (5 bases). CDR1 and CDR2 from the germline V gene are MNHEY and SVGAGI. This CDR3 contains 13 residues. Trimming cost V 4 bases and J 6 bases, with 11 bases left between them. CDR3 DNA: TGTGCCAGCAGTTGGAACGGCGGGGATACGCAGTATTTT. Translating gives CASSWNGGDTQYF.

This clonotype was counted many times. The chain links TRBV18 to TRBJ2-7, with D possibly matching TRBD1 (5 bases). This CDR3 spans 13 amino acids. Germline CDR1 KGHSH, CDR2 LQKENI. With 5 bases removed from V and 3 bases from J, the gap between germline ends came to 11 bases. DNA for the CDR3: TGTGCCAGCTCAGCAGGGTCGATCTACGAGCAGTACTTC. This encodes CASSAGSIYEQYF.

The V gene is TRBV20-1, the J gene TRBJ2-2; 10 bases align to TRBD2. Germline-derived CDR1 and CDR2 are DFQATT and SNEGSKA (reference sequence). The CDR3 covers 16 residues. The V segment lost 1 base and the J segment 2 bases; nucleotides outside the gene matches: 4. This CDR3 reads CSARVGLADNTGELFF. The CDR3, as DNA: TGCAGTGCTAGAGTTGGACTAGCGGACAACACCGGGGAGCTGTTTTTT.